The clone carrying this T cell receptor delta chain was seen ten or more times. Its antigen is not known. The TCRdb record carries a much larger clone's protein, which differs from this DNA's translation at residue 7; a read error is the likely cause, and the protein listed here is the DNA translation. After removal of 2 bases from V and 3 bases from J, the junction contained 12 bases not matched to a gene. This CDR3 comprises 15 residues. Looked up from germline, CDR1 is TVYSNPD and CDR2 is GDNSRS (reference sequence). This sample stems from a study of γδ T cells in repeated Plasmodium falciparum infection. General study points: Many TCRgamma sequences overlapped between individuals in stable Vgamma9/Vdelta2+ repertoires. Waves of new clonotype selection appeared after repeated controlled infections in Vdelta2-negative, largely Vdelta1+, gammadelta T cells. Vdelta2-negative gammadelta repertoires appeared less diverse and less shared in Malian than Australian children.

TCRdb reanalysed the multiplex PCR reads via CATT. The sample has 50,000 to 60,000 delta-chain clones, roughly 2% seen once. Vgamma9/Vdelta2+ and Vdelta2-negative gammadelta T cells were flow-sorted from PBMC for bulk sequencing. The rearrangement joins TRDV3 to TRDJ1; 7 bases agree with TRDD3. The sequenced sample consisted of gamma-delta T cells from blood. This clonotype was sampled from a pool of human donors (malaria-infected and uninfected, not separated). The CDR3 DNA reads TGTGCCTTTCGAGGTTACCGGGGGATTCCCGATAAACTCATCTTT. Its translation: CAFRGYRGIPDKLIF. Using reference TRDV3 and TRDJ1 for the parts outside the CDR3, the full variable domain is CDKVTQSSPDQTVASGSEVVLLCTYDTVYSNPDLFWYRIRPDYSFQFVFYGDNSRSEGADFTQGRFSVKHILTQKAFHLVISPVRTEDSATYYCAFRGYRGIPDKLIFGKGTRVTVEP.